This T cell receptor (beta chain) was identified during a study of PD-1 blockade in classical Hodgkin lymphoma. On this clone: Its antigen is not identified.

Sample time point: cycle 4 day 1 (C4D1), after less than seven weeks of nivolumab. Autologous stem cell transplantation was followed by relapse in every patient, and brentuximab vedotin exposure varied. PBMCs, once thawed, yielded CD8+ T cells isolated by magnetic negative selection. This CDR3 has 17 amino acids. V lost 3 bases, J lost 0 bases, and 17 bases lay in between. In germline, CDR1 is MDHEN, CDR2 SYDVKM. Clones were read by immunoSEQ multiplex PCR, and TCRdb kept only the in-frame ones, dropping some. The sample records fewer than 15,000 clones, about 89% being singletons. General observations from the study: The study found that TCR diversity rose significantly by C4D1 in CD4+ but not CD8+ cells. Exclusion covered patients beginning nivolumab under 1 year post-ASCT. Patients with a complete response exhibited baseline diversity comparable to newly diagnosed patients.

J is TRBJ2-5 and V is TRBV28, with a possible D match to TRBD2 (5 bases). The sample here was CD8+ T cells from blood, taken before the fourth cycle of nivolumab. This TCR was sampled from a human donor with classical Hodgkin lymphoma. CDR3 sequence: CASSLPPGGEYQETQYF. The CDR3 nucleotides are TGTGCCAGCAGTTTGCCCCCGGGTGGGGAGTACCAAGAGACCCAGTACTTC.